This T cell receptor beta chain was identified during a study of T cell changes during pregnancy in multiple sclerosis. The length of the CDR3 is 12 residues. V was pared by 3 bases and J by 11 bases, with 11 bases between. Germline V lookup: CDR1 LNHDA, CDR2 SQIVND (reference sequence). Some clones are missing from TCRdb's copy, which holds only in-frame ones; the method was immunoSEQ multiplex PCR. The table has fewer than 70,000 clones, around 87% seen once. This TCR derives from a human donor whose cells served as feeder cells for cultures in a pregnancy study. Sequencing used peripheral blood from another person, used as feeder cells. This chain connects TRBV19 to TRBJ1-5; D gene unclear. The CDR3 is CASSIRPGAQHF. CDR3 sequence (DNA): TGTGCCAGTAGTATCCGTCCCGGAGCCCAGCATTTT.